This passage covers 22 T cell receptor beta chains from one sample sequenced in a study of control samples from healthy donors and cancer patients. Assay: immunoSEQ multiplex PCR; the TCRdb copy retains only in-frame clones and omits some. The sample records about 60,000 clones, roughly nine tenths being singletons. The sample comprised PBMCs. These receptors all stem from a woman aged 45-65 years with colorectal cancer.

In the case of this clone: The sample has other DNA sequences that encode this CDR3 too. This sequence joins TRBV5-6 and TRBJ1-1; 8 nucleotides agree with TRBD1. Germline CDR1 is SGHDT and CDR2 is YYEEEE. Unmatched junction bases numbered 2, after V lost 3 bases and J lost 1 base. The CDR3 runs to 14 residues. CDR3 in amino acids: CASSWGTGNTEAFF. The CDR3 nucleotides are TGTGCCAGCAGCTGGGGGACAGGGAACACTGAAGCTTTCTTT.

V gene TRBV7-9 combines with J gene TRBJ2-1; TRBD2 agrees at 10 bases. Germline V gene data show CDR1 as SEHNR and CDR2 as FQNEAQ (reference sequence). Trimming removed 4 bases from V and 4 bases from J; junction bases left unmatched: 1. This CDR3 region has 14 residues. The CDR3 spells CASSWTSGYNEQFF. The CDR3 coding sequence is TGTGCCAGCAGCTGGACTAGCGGATACAATGAGCAGTTCTTC.

This chain connects TRBV5-1 to TRBJ1-2, with 7 nucleotides matching TRBD1. Germline V CDR1 and CDR2: SGHRS, YFSETQ. V shed 0 bases, J shed 5 bases, and the junction held 7 bases outside the gene matches. CDR3 length equals 15 residues. CDR3 bases: TGCGCCAGCAGCTTGGATGGGACAGAACTATATGGCTACACCTTC. Protein product: CASSLDGTELYGYTF.

The rearrangement uses TRBV5-4 and TRBJ2-5; a weak D match, TRBD2 (6 bases). The CDR3 spans 16 residues. In germline, CDR1 is SGHNT, CDR2 YYREEE (reference sequence). Trimming left V 0 bases short and J 2 bases short, with 14 bases between. DNA of the CDR3: TGTGCCAGCAGCTTGGGGGGCAGGGACTGGCAAGAGACCCAGTACTTC. This sequence encodes CASSLGGRDWQETQYF.

This clone has more than one count but fewer than ten. The rearrangement links TRBV28 to TRBJ1-5; D is unclear. Trimming pared 3 bases from V and 4 bases from J, leaving 7 bases between. CDR3 size: 13 residues. Germline assignment: CDR1 MDHEN and CDR2 SYDVKM. The CDR3 DNA reads as TGTGCCAGCAGTTTCCCCGGAAATCAGCCCCAGCATTTT. Its translation: CASSFPGNQPQHF.

The rearrangement uses TRBV9 and TRBJ1-2, with D tentatively TRBD1 (5 bases). Trimming took 1 base from V and 3 from J, leaving 16 bases between them. This CDR3 spans 16 amino acids. Germline CDR1 and CDR2: SGDLS and YYNGEE. CDR3: CASSVRGGESHYGYTF. In DNA, the CDR3 is TGTGCCAGCAGCGTACGTGGGGGGGAGTCCCACTATGGCTACACCTTC.

The rearrangement uses TRBV5-4 and TRBJ2-6; D is perhaps TRBD1 (5 bases). The germline V gene encodes CDR1 SGHNT and CDR2 YYREEE (reference sequence). The CDR3 has 17 residues. Trimming cost V 2 bases and J 4 bases, with 16 bases left between them. The CDR3 nucleotides are TGTGCCAGCAGCTTCGGACAATATCTGTCGGGGGCCAACGTCCTGACTTTC. Translated, it gives CASSFGQYLSGANVLTF.

The rearrangement links TRBV4-1 to TRBJ2-2; 7 bases match TRBD1. The CDR3 extends over 18 amino acids. Germline V CDR1 and CDR2: MGHRA, YSYEKL. Trimming at V came to 3 bases and at J to 2 bases, leaving 12 bases not matched to a gene. The CDR3 DNA follows: TGCGCCAGCAGCCAGCGCAAGGGGGCGATCCTAAACACCGGGGAGCTGTTTTTT. Its protein is CASSQRKGAILNTGELFF.

The chain joins TRBV18 to TRBJ2-6; possible D gene TRBD1, 5 bases. Germline lookup yields CDR1 KGHSH and CDR2 LQKENI. Trimming shortened V by 8 bases and J by 4 bases, and 12 bases separated the two germline ends. The CDR3 has 14 amino acids. CDR3 nucleotide sequence: TGTGCCAGCACACAGGCATCCGGGGCCAACGTCCTGACTTTC. Its translation: CASTQASGANVLTF.

J is TRBJ2-2 and V is TRBV28, with 14 bases identical to TRBD2. The V segment lost 7 bases and the J segment 7 bases; nucleotides outside the gene matches: 17. The CDR3 length is 19 residues. Germline values: CDR1 MDHEN, CDR2 SYDVKM. CDR3 coding DNA: TGTGCCAGCATTCCTACCCCCGGGACTAGCGGGAGCCACGTCGGGGAGCTGTTTTTT. It encodes CASIPTPGTSGSHVGELFF.

The chain is built from TRBV2 and TRBJ2-3, with 9 bases matching TRBD1. Germline CDR1 is SNHLY and CDR2 is FYNNEI. V gave up 6 bases and J gave up 5 bases; unmatched junction bases: 12. The CDR3 spans 16 residues. The CDR3, as DNA: TGTGCCAGCAGCGCGTCGGGGGGACAGGGTATAGATACGCAGTATTTT. Its protein product is CASSASGGQGIDTQYF.

This clone was found once. J is TRBJ2-7 and V is TRBV7-2; D perhaps matches TRBD1 (6 bases). Trimming took off 2 bases at V and 5 bases at J, with 19 bases between the two ends. Germline CDR1 reads SGHTA; CDR2 reads FQGNSA. This CDR3 has 16 amino acids. CDR3 loop: CASSLMGALGSNEQYF. The DNA for the CDR3 is TGTGCCAGCAGCTTAATGGGGGCGTTGGGTAGTAACGAGCAGTACTTC.

The chain carries TRBV5-1 and TRBJ1-2, with D uncertain. Trimming left V 0 bases short and J 5 bases short, with 8 bases between. CDR1 and CDR2 (germline): SGHRS, YFSETQ. CDR3 size: 13 residues. In DNA, the CDR3 is TGCGCCAGCAGCTTGGACAGCCAGTATGGCTACACCTTC. It codes for CASSLDSQYGYTF. The entire variable domain, with the rest obtained from reference TRBV5-1 and TRBJ1-2, is as follows: KAGVTQTPRYLIKTRGQQVTLSCSPISGHRSVSWYQQTPGQGLQFLFEYFSETQRNKGNFPGRFSGRQFSNSRSEMNVSTLELGDSALYLCASSLDSQYGYTFGSGTRLTVV.

This sequence joins TRBV11-2 and TRBJ2-3; 7 nucleotides agree with TRBD2. Per germline, CDR1 SGHAT and CDR2 FQNNGV. V was clipped by 1 base and J by 0 bases; unmatched bases: 10. This CDR3 has 18 residues. This CDR3 reads CASSLGLAETASTDTQYF. The CDR3 DNA reads TGTGCCAGCAGCTTAGGCCTAGCGGAGACTGCTAGCACAGATACGCAGTATTTT.

The J gene is TRBJ1-4, the V gene TRBV30; D unresolved. Deletions cut 2 bases from V and 4 bases from J, with 11 bases between. This CDR3 contains 14 residues. The germline V gene has CDR1 GTSNPN and CDR2 SVGIG (reference sequence). The CDR3 loop is CAWSYELRNEKLFF. In nucleotides, the CDR3 is TGTGCCTGGAGTTATGAATTGCGTAATGAAAAACTGTTTTTT.

The chain uses TRBV19 and TRBJ1-1, with unresolved D. The CDR3 length is 11 residues. V lost 5 bases and J 4 bases, leaving 5 bases between the germline ends. CDR1 is LNHDA and CDR2 is SQIVND in the germline V gene (reference sequence). CDR3 in amino acids: CASSRTTEAFF. The CDR3 DNA reads as TGTGCCAGTAGTCGAACCACTGAAGCTTTCTTT.

The V gene is TRBV3-1 (or the pseudogene TRBV3-2), the J gene TRBJ1-5; D is ambiguous. CDR3 length equals 15 residues. CDR1 and CDR2 from the germline V gene are LGHDT and YNNKEL (reference sequence). The germline V and J ends were trimmed by 0 bases and 3 bases, with 9 bases remaining between them. CDR3 in amino acids: CASSQDGRANQPQHF. CDR3 coding DNA: TGTGCCAGCAGCCAAGATGGAAGGGCCAATCAGCCCCAGCATTTT.

The chain links TRBV12-5 to TRBJ2-7, with D possibly matching TRBD1 (5 bases). CDR1 and CDR2 from the germline V gene are LGHNT and FRNRAP. V was shortened by 4 bases and J by 4 bases, with 17 bases between the two germline ends. The CDR3 loop spans 15 amino acids. The CDR3 DNA reads TGTGCTAGTGGTTCAGGGTTCATGGGCCGATACGAGCAGTACTTC. It specifies CASGSGFMGRYEQYF.

This chain connects TRBV12-5 to TRBJ2-3; 9 positions agree with TRBD1. CDR3 length equals 15 residues. Germline loops: CDR1 LGHNT, CDR2 FRNRAP. Trimming cost V 9 bases and J 6 bases; bases outside gene matches: 13. As DNA, the CDR3 is TGTGCTAGCGGGGGACGGGACAGGGTTCGCGATACGCAGTATTTT. Its protein is CASGGRDRVRDTQYF.

This clone was seen more than once but under ten times. The genes are TRBV9 and TRBJ2-2; D may be TRBD1 (6 bases). Germline values: CDR1 SGDLS, CDR2 YYNGEE. This CDR3 comprises 16 residues. Trimming took 1 base from V and 0 from J, leaving 10 bases between them. CDR3: CASSVSQGSNTGELFF. The CDR3 DNA sequence: TGTGCCAGCAGCGTATCGCAGGGGTCGAACACCGGGGAGCTGTTTTTT. Full variable domain (outside the CDR3, taken from reference TRBV9 and TRBJ2-2): DSGVTQTPKHLITATGQRVTLRCSPRSGDLSVYWYQQSLDQGLQFLIQYYNGEERAKGNILERFSAQQFPDLHSELNLSSLELGDSALYFCASSVSQGSNTGELFFGEGSRLTVL.

The chain links TRBV27 to TRBJ2-3; 11 bases are a match to TRBD2. V lost 4 bases to trimming and J lost 6 bases; unmatched junction nucleotides: 12. The CDR3 runs to 17 residues. Germline values: CDR1 MNHEY, CDR2 SMNVEV (reference sequence). CDR3 bases: TGTGCCAGCAGTTGGACCCTAGCGGGGGGCCCCTTGGATACGCAGTATTTT. Translated: CASSWTLAGGPLDTQYF.

The rearrangement links TRBV5-1 to TRBJ2-5; no reliable D call. Germline V lookup: CDR1 SGHRS, CDR2 YFSETQ. V lost 0 bases and J 2 bases, leaving 5 bases between the germline ends. This CDR3 spans 13 amino acids. Written as DNA, the CDR3 is TGCGCCAGCAGCTTGGGGGGACAAGAGACCCAGTACTTC. It is translated as CASSLGGQETQYF.